These T cell receptor beta chains were read from a single sample in a study of T cells expressing NK-cell markers. TCRdb re-called the 5' RACE reads and gives one entry per CDR3 protein, without DNA. The ten most abundant clones cover 6% to 9.5% of a sample with some 410,000 distinct CDR3 sequences. Sequencing was done on a sample of blood T cells: a sorted CD56 or NKG2C T cell subset, CD4+ or CD8+ T cells, or bulk PBMC T cells (not recorded which). All receptors come from a woman aged 18 to 75 in good health. Both conserved end residues are part of each CDR3. Each record gives: V gene, J gene, CDR3 length, CDR3 protein.

TRBV28,TRBJ2-7,15,CASSLGGTPSYEQYF
TRBV3-1,TRBJ2-1,14,CASSHGGSYGEQFF
TRBV6-5,TRBJ2-1,17,CASSLLGGTSGGFEQFF
TRBV7-2,TRBJ2-1,13,CASTLRINNEQFF
TRBV5-6,TRBJ1-1,17,CASSLSGTAFGGTEAFF
TRBV18,TRBJ2-5,18,CASSPAAVAGGPGETQYF
TRBV6-1,TRBJ1-1,15,CASSTDLELNTEAFF
TRBV20-1,TRBJ1-2,18,CSARDSLGTTSFNYGYTF
TRBV7-3,TRBJ1-5,13,CASRSTGNQPQHF
TRBV20-1,TRBJ1-6,13,CSASWPNNSPLHF
TRBV6-5,TRBJ2-5,16,CASSYSRGGGSPTQYF
TRBV5-1,TRBJ2-7,15,CASSLADGTVYEQYF
TRBV27,TRBJ2-1,16,CASSPPLGLPYNEQFF
TRBV4-1,TRBJ2-1,16,CASSQLGTSGINEQFF
TRBV27,TRBJ1-1,11,CASSSTGEAFF
TRBV29-1,TRBJ1-1,14,CSVGIGGEGTEAFF
TRBV10-3,TRBJ2-3,16,CAISAPGPPRTDTQYF
TRBV20-1,TRBJ2-2,13,CSALAENTGELFF